What follows are 17 T cell receptor beta chains derived from one specimen sequenced in a study of blood T cell repertoires in COVID-19. Assay: immunoSEQ multiplex PCR; the TCRdb copy retains only in-frame clones and omits some. Found here are 120,000 to 150,000 clones, about 80% of them singletons; the top ten hold less than 4.5%. Sequencing used peripheral blood. The receptor set was obtained from a man aged 55 to 70 with acute or convalescent COVID-19.

The chain couples TRBV5-6 to TRBJ2-7; D is undetermined. This CDR3 has 13 amino acids. The germline V gene encodes CDR1 SGHDT and CDR2 YYEEEE. V dropped 2 bases and J dropped 4 bases, with 10 bases sitting between them. CDR3 coding DNA: TGTGCCAGCAGCTTAGGCCAGGTGTACGAGCAGTACTTC. Residues: CASSLGQVYEQYF.

The chain has TRBV30 and TRBJ1-2; D is ambiguous. Trimming shortened V by 8 bases and J by 4 bases, and 14 bases separated the two germline ends. Germline loops: CDR1 GTSNPN, CDR2 SVGIG (reference sequence). This CDR3 is 12 amino acids long. This CDR3 reads CAHLPRTYGYTF. The CDR3 DNA reads TGTGCCCACCTACCACGTACCTATGGCTACACCTTC.

The rearrangement joins TRBV7-9 to TRBJ2-2; maybe TRBD2 (6 bases). V was shortened by 5 bases and J by 5 bases, with 12 bases between the two germline ends. CDR1 SEHNR and CDR2 FQNEAQ come from the germline V gene (reference sequence). This CDR3 contains 14 residues. CDR3 residues: CASSPGLGTGELFF. The CDR3 DNA reads TGTGCCAGCAGCCCGGGACTGGGGACCGGGGAGCTGTTTTTT. The entire variable domain, with the rest obtained from reference TRBV7-9 and TRBJ2-2, is as follows: DTGVSQNPRHKITKRGQNVTFRCDPISEHNRLYWYRQTLGQGPEFLTYFQNEAQLEKSRLLSDRFSAERPKGSFSTLEIQRTEQGDSAMYLCASSPGLGTGELFFGEGSRLTVL.

DNA for the CDR3: TGTGCCAGCAGCTCGCTGGGACTAGCGGTGAACACCGGGGAGCTGTTTTTT. Its translation is CASSSLGLAVNTGELFF. The J gene is TRBJ2-2, the V gene TRBV7-9, with TRBD2 matching 11 bases. The CDR3 spans 17 residues. Trimming at V came to 4 bases and at J to 1 base, leaving 5 bases not matched to a gene. CDR1 and CDR2 (germline): SEHNR, FQNEAQ (reference sequence).

V and J are TRBV27 and TRBJ2-5, with TRBD2 matching over 9 bases. V shed 5 bases, J shed 5 bases, and the junction held 12 bases outside the gene matches. The CDR3 loop spans 16 amino acids. The germline gives CDR1 MNHEY, CDR2 SMNVEV (reference sequence). The CDR3 region is CASSPLRLAGHETQYF. For the CDR3, the DNA is TGTGCCAGCAGTCCCCTACGGCTAGCGGGACACGAGACCCAGTACTTC.

The V gene is TRBV19, the J gene TRBJ2-2, with D possibly being TRBD1 (6 bases). In germline, CDR1 is LNHDA, CDR2 SQIVND (reference sequence). The CDR3 has 15 residues. The V end was cut by 3 bases, the J end by 3 bases, with 11 bases between. The CDR3 DNA reads as TGTGCCAGTAGTATGAACAGGGTCTACACCGGGGAGCTGTTTTTT. It encodes CASSMNRVYTGELFF.

The chain combines TRBV5-5 with TRBJ2-7; weak D call: TRBD1 (5 bases). Trimming stripped 4 bases from V and 5 bases from J, with 16 bases between. Germline V lookup: CDR1 SGHKS, CDR2 YYEKEE (reference sequence). The CDR3 totals 14 residues. The CDR3 here is CASSRQGAENEQYF. The CDR3 bases are TGTGCCAGCAGCCGTCAAGGGGCCGAAAACGAGCAGTACTTC.

The chain combines TRBV7-8 with TRBJ1-2, with 7 bases lining up with TRBD1. Germline V gene data show CDR1 as SGHVS and CDR2 as FQNEAQ. The CDR3 runs 16 residues. Trimming removed 1 base from V and 4 bases from J; junction bases left unmatched: 9. The CDR3 region is CASSLDFGTALYGYTF. Written as DNA, the CDR3 is TGTGCCAGCAGCTTAGATTTCGGGACAGCACTCTATGGCTACACCTTC.

The chain couples TRBV6-5 to TRBJ2-7; D may be TRBD1 (5 bases). The germline CDR1 and CDR2 sequences are MNHEY and SVGAGI. Deletions cut 10 bases from V and 2 bases from J, with 21 bases between. The CDR3 sequence is 15 residues long. The CDR3, as DNA: TGTGCCAAAAGGGGTCCAGAGGAACCCACCTACGAGCAGTACTTC. It encodes CAKRGPEEPTYEQYF.

This clone occurred once. The rearrangement uses TRBV5-6 and TRBJ2-6, with TRBD1 matching 8 bases. Germline trimming cut 4 bases from V and 0 bases from J; bases unmatched to any gene: 6. This CDR3 is built from 17 residues. CDR1 and CDR2 from the germline V gene are SGHDT and YYEEEE. The CDR3 here is CASSGTGPFSGANVLTF. The CDR3, as DNA: TGTGCCAGCAGCGGGACAGGACCATTCTCTGGGGCCAACGTCCTGACTTTC.

The chain carries TRBV5-5 and TRBJ1-6, with TRBD1 as a possible D gene (6 bases). The V end lost 4 bases, the J end lost 10 bases, and 21 bases lay between the germline ends. This CDR3 contains 16 residues. Germline V CDR1 and CDR2: SGHKS, YYEKEE (reference sequence). The CDR3 loop reads CASSPAMRTAESPLHF. The CDR3, as DNA: TGTGCCAGCAGCCCCGCAATGAGGACAGCGGAGTCACCCCTCCACTTT. The full variable domain, in which reference TRBV5-5 and TRBJ1-6 provide the parts outside the CDR3, is DAGVTQSPTHLIKTRGQQVTLRCSPISGHKSVSWYQQVLGQGPQFIFQYYEKEERGRGNFPDRFSARQFPNYSSELNVNALLLGDSALYLCASSPAMRTAESPLHFGNGTRLTVT.

The chain links TRBV28 to TRBJ2-1; D not resolved. The CDR3 sequence is 10 residues long. Trimming pared 6 bases from V and 7 bases from J, leaving 4 bases between. Germline CDR1 reads MDHEN; CDR2 reads SYDVKM. The CDR3 loop is CASSTNEQFF. CDR3 in DNA: TGTGCCAGCAGCACTAATGAGCAGTTCTTC.

This rearrangement joins TRBV30 to TRBJ1-1; D is perhaps TRBD1 (5 bases). CDR1 and CDR2 (germline): GTSNPN, SVGIG (reference sequence). The ends were cut back, 0 bases at V and 2 bases at J, with 10 bases in the middle. The CDR3 is 14 residues long. The CDR3, as DNA: TGTGCCTGGAGTGTTGACAGATTCAACACTGAAGCTTTCTTT. Protein sequence: CAWSVDRFNTEAFF.

V and J are TRBV29-1 and TRBJ2-2; 7 nucleotides match TRBD2. In germline, CDR1 is SQVTM, CDR2 ANQGSEA. V dropped 4 bases and J dropped 6; count of bases not matched to a gene: 11. This CDR3 is built from 15 residues. Written as DNA, the CDR3 is TGCAGCGTTGGATCCGGACTAGGGTCTCCCGGGGAGCTGTTTTTT. Protein: CSVGSGLGSPGELFF.

The chain combines TRBV6-6 with TRBJ1-4; TRBD1 aligns across 9 bases. The ends lost 6 bases at V and 8 bases at J; junction bases unmatched: 7. The CDR3 consists of 14 residues. The germline gives CDR1 MNHNY, CDR2 SVGAGI (reference sequence). The CDR3 DNA reads TGTGCCAGCAGGGAACAGGGGGCTGGCGAAAAACTGTTTTTT. Encoded protein: CASREQGAGEKLFF.

Here the CDR3 DNA reads TGTGCCAGCAGCGTCTCACCCCGGCAGCCCCAGCATTTT. This sequence encodes CASSVSPRQPQHF. V is TRBV6-2 or TRBV6-3 and J is TRBJ1-5; the D is unclear. Between the trimmed V and J ends, which lost 6 bases and 7 bases, there was a span of 13 bases. Germline values: CDR1 MNHEY, CDR2 SVGEGT. This CDR3 has 13 residues.

J is TRBJ2-7 and V is TRBV5-4; 9 nucleotides agree with TRBD2. The germline gives CDR1 SGHNT, CDR2 YYREEE (reference sequence). V shed 5 bases, J shed 6 bases, and the junction held 15 bases outside the gene matches. The CDR3 runs 16 residues. The CDR3, as DNA: TGTGCCAGCAGTAATAGCGGGAGTTCGCTTCCTTTCGAGCAGTACTTC. Translated: CASSNSGSSLPFEQYF.